The sequence of this T cell receptor (beta chain) was determined in a study of OX40 agonist ivuxolimab in advanced cancers. Study as a whole: It was ivuxolimab, an agonistic anti-OX40 (CD134) antibody, that patients were treated with. Each patient was given ivuxolimab into a vein every 2 weeks, at 0.01 to 10 mg/kg. With a range of about 20 to 79, age averaged approximately 60 years, and around 83% were male.

The CDR3 contains 12 residues. Germline loops: CDR1 SGHNT, CDR2 YENEEA. V was shortened by 1 base and J by 5 bases, with 4 bases between the two germline ends. TCRdb's copy holds only in-frame clones and misses some; the assay was immunoSEQ multiplex PCR. The sample lists 95,000 to 150,000 clones, 85% to 90% occurring once. The source of this sequence is an adult with an advanced solid tumor such as melanoma, head and neck, liver or kidney cancer. The chain combines TRBV11-3 with TRBJ2-3; D ambiguous. Sequences were derived from CD4+ or CD8+ T cells sorted from blood, sampled in a trial of the OX40 agonist ivuxolimab. CDR3 DNA sequence: TGTGCCAGCAGCTTAGGCGAAGATACGCAGTATTTT. The encoded protein is CASSLGEDTQYF.